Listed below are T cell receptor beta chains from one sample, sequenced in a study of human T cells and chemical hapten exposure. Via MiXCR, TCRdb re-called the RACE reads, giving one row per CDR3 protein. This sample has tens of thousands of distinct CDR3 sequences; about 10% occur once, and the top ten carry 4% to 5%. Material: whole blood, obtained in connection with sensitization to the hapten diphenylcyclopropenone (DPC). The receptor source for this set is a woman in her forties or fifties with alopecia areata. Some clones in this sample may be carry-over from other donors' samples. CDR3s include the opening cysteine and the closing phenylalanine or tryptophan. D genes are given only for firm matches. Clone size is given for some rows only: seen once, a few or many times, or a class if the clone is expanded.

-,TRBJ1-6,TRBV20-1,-,TGCAGTGCTAGAGATGTGGGGGCGACTCAGAATTCACCCCTCCACTTT,CSARDVGATQNSPLHF
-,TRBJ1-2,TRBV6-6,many,TGTGCCAGCGAACGGACCGGTGAGGAGCTTGGCTACACCTTC,CASERTGEELGYTF
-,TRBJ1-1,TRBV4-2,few,TGTGCCAGCAGCCAAGTCCGGGAGACTGAAGCTTTCTTT,CASSQVRETEAFF
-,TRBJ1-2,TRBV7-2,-,TGTGCCAGCAGCTTAGCGCGGACAGCTCCTTATGGCTACACCTTC,CASSLARTAPYGYTF
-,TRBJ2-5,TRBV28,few,TGTGCCAGCATGGACACAGAACAAGAGACCCAGTACTTC,CASMDTEQETQYF
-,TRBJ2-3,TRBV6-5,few,TGTGCCACCCAAACCCTATTCGGATCAGATACGCAGTATTTT,CATQTLFGSDTQYF
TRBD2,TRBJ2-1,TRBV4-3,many,TGCGCCAGCAGCCTTAAGGTGGCCCTTAGCGGGGGGAGGAATGAGCAGTTCTTC,CASSLKVALSGGRNEQFF
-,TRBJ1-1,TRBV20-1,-,TGCAGTGCTAGATCCGGGGGCTACACTGAAGCTTTCTTT,CSARSGGYTEAFF
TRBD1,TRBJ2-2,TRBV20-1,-,TGCAGTGCTAGAGTGACAGGGGGCACCGGGGAGCTGTTTTTT,CSARVTGGTGELFF
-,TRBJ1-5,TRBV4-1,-,TGCGCCAGCAGCCATACAGGGAGGGATCAGCCCCAGCATTTT,CASSHTGRDQPQHF
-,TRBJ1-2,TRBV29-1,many,TGCAGCGGGAGACACAACTATGGCTACACCTTC,CSGRHNYGYTF
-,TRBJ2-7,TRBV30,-,TGTGCCTGGGGGACCGTGGGCGGGGAGCAGTACTTC,CAWGTVGGEQYF
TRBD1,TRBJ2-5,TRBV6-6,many,TGTGCCAGCAGTCCGCCCGGACAGGGATTTGAGACCCAGTACTTC,CASSPPGQGFETQYF
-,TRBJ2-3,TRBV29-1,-,TGCAGCGTTGGCGGCGGGACAGATACGCAGTATTTT,CSVGGGTDTQYF
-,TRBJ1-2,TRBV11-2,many,TGTGCCAGCAGCTTAGAAGGGGGTCGGCGCTACACCTTC,CASSLEGGRRYTF
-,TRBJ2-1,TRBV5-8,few,TGTGCCAGCAGCGTCTGGGCTAGAGGCAATGAGCAGTTCTTC,CASSVWARGNEQFF
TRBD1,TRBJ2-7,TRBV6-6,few,TGTGCCAGCAGACCGGGACAGGGGTCCTCCTACGAGCAGTACTTC,CASRPGQGSSYEQYF
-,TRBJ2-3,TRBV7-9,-,TGTGCCAGCTTAGTGACACCGAGCACAGATACGCAGTATTTT,CASLVTPSTDTQYF
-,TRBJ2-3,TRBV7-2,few,TGTGCCAGCAGAAGACAGGGAGGGGTTCAGTCAGATACGCAGTATTTT,CASRRQGGVQSDTQYF
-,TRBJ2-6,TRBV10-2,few,TGCGCCAGCAGTAGGAATGGGGCCAACGTCCTGACTTTC,CASSRNGANVLTF
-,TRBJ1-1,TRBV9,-,TGTGCCAGCAGCGTAGGGACACCGAACACTGAAGCTTTCTTT,CASSVGTPNTEAFF
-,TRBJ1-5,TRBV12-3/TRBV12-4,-,TGTGCCAGCAGTCTCTTAGAAGCGGGGACGGGCTATCAGCCCCAGCATTTT,CASSLLEAGTGYQPQHF
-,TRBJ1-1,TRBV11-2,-,TGTGCCAGCAGCTTAGCGGCAATGAACACTGAAGCTTTCTTT,CASSLAAMNTEAFF
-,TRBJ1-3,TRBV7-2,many,TGTGCCAGCAGCCGTACCCCGACGGCTGGAAACACCATATATTTT,CASSRTPTAGNTIYF
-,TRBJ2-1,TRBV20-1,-,TGCAGTGCTCAGAACTCTTGGGCCTACAATGAGCAGTTCTTC,CSAQNSWAYNEQFF
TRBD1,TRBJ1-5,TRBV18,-,TGTGCCAGCTCAACGACAGGGCTATTTTGGGATAGCAATCAGCCCCAGCATTTT,CASSTTGLFWDSNQPQHF
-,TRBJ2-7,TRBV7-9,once,TGTGCCAGCAGCTTACCCGGGGGGCCCTACGAGCAGTACTTC,CASSLPGGPYEQYF
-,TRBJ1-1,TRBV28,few,TGTGCCAGCAGTCAGGGAAGGAGCACTGAAGCTTTCTTT,CASSQGRSTEAFF
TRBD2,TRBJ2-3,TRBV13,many,TGTGCCAGCAGCTCCACTAGCGGGGCGGGAGCGACAGATACGCAGTATTTT,CASSSTSGAGATDTQYF
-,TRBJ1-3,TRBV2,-,TGTGCCAGCAGTGAATCCAGGGCTGGAAACACCATATATTTT,CASSESRAGNTIYF
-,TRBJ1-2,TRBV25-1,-,TGTGCCAGTCAAAGGCATGGGGCCTATGGCTACACCTTC,CASQRHGAYGYTF
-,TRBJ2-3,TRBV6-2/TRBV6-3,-,TGTGCCAGCAGTTACGCGGCTGTCAGCACAGATACGCAGTATTTT,CASSYAAVSTDTQYF
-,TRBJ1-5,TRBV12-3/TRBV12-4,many,TGTGCCAGCGGCAAAAACCGGGACACAACACCATTCACGCGAAATCAGCCCCAGCATTTT,CASGKNRDTTPFTRNQPQHF
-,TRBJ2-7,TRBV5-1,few,TGCGCCAGCAGCTTGGAAGGGGGGCGCGTTTCCTACGAGCAGTACTTC,CASSLEGGRVSYEQYF
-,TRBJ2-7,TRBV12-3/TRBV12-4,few,TGTGCCAGCAGTTTATCTAGCAGCTCCTACGAGCAGTACTTC,CASSLSSSSYEQYF
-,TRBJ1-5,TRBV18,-,TGTGCCAGCTCACCTAGGGAGTTGAGCAATCAGCCCCAGCATTTT,CASSPRELSNQPQHF
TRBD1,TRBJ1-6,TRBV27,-,TGTGCCAGCAGTCCACCCCGGACAGGGGGCTACTATAATTCACCCCTCCACTTT,CASSPPRTGGYYNSPLHF
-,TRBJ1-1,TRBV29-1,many,TGCAGCGTGGGGTGGGGGAGCGCTGAAGCTTTCTTT,CSVGWGSAEAFF
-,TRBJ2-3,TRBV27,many,TGTGCCAGCAGTTTATCGTACCCCCTTGGCACAGATACGCAGTATTTT,CASSLSYPLGTDTQYF
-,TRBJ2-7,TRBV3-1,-,TGTGCCAGCAGCTCCCAGGGGCTAGCATTCGAGCAGTACTTC,CASSSQGLAFEQYF
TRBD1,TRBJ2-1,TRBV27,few,TGTGCCAGCAGTACCCGGACAGGGTATAATGAGCAGTTCTTC,CASSTRTGYNEQFF
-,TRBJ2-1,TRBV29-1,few,TGCAGCGTTGATCGGGGGGCTCGCAATGAGCAGTTCTTC,CSVDRGARNEQFF